This TCR beta chain was observed in a study of T-cell reconstitution after alpha-beta-depleted transplantation in children. Findings of the study overall: Diversity of TCRbeta at day 60 was high in some patients, arising from surviving recipient T cells and thymic progenitors. Hyperexpanded clones declined; after one year, newly produced T cells mostly supplied diversity. Expanded clones from the graft, numbering several hundred, reportedly supplied alpha-beta T cells about two months after transplant.

Unique molecular identifiers were used to barcode this TCRbeta library. TCRdb fed the PCR reads into MiXCR, producing one record per CDR3 protein. This sample has about a million distinct CDR3 sequences, with about 30% found just once. As concerns this clonotype: Its cognate antigen is unknown.

The germline V and J ends were trimmed by 2 bases and 4 bases, with 11 bases remaining between them. The CDR3 is 14 residues long. This rearrangement joins TRBV12-3 or TRBV12-4 to TRBJ1-2; D is unclear. The sample was PBMCs, mostly from graft donor cells, taken 360 days after TCRalphabeta/CD19-depleted stem cell transplant. This TCR derives from a boy younger than two who had a stem cell transplant for SCID, so the T cells may come from the graft donor. The CDR3 DNA is TGTGCCAGCAGTTTAATTAGGCAGACCTATGGCTACACCTTC. This codes for CASSLIRQTYGYTF.